The entry that follows covers one T cell receptor (beta chain) sequence. As yet, its antigen is unknown. Per germline, CDR1 MNHEY and CDR2 SMNVEV (reference sequence). This CDR3 comprises 15 residues. J lost 8 bases, V lost 2 bases, and 9 bases had no gene match. Sequenced by immunoSEQ multiplex PCR; TCRdb stores in-frame clones only, minus some. The sample consists of about 80,000 clones, 91% of them appearing once. The entry originates in a study of T cell responses to AZD1222 COVID-19 vaccine. Regarding the study as a whole: Possibly, clonal diversity was underestimated; donors were largely white British and included more females. It was only after the peak T cell response that any repertoires were sampled.

The sequencing here drew on peripheral blood, taken 28 days after the second AZD1222 dose. This sequence originates from an adult who received the AZD1222 COVID-19 vaccine. The J gene is TRBJ1-2, the V gene TRBV27; 9 bases agree with TRBD1. The CDR3 nucleotides read TGTGCCAGCAGTTTACCGGGACAGGGATTACGGGGCTACACCTTC. This sequence encodes CASSLPGQGLRGYTF.